The T cell receptor (beta chain) described here comes from a study of cytomegalovirus exposure and HLA in healthy donors. Study results and limitations: Reportedly, a later analysis found an Asian-associated ancestry cluster had fewer N-insertions than the approximately 670-donor mean.

The CDR3 runs to 16 residues. Per germline, CDR1 SGHNT and CDR2 YYREEE (reference sequence). Trimming cost V 4 bases and J 8 bases; bases outside gene matches: 12. PCR involved 60 Vbeta and 13 Jbeta primers. Clones were sequenced by immunoSEQ multiplex PCR, and TCRdb holds only the in-frame ones, with some missing. The sample holds about 180,000 clones, 70% to 85% seen once. A single count supports this clone. Its antigen is not identified. Sample: PBMCs. This TCR derives from a young man in good health and CMV-seronegative. This chain uses TRBV5-4 with TRBJ2-1, with TRBD2 matching over 10 bases. CDR3 nucleotides: TGTGCCAGCAGCCTCGGCAGCGGGAGGGCCAGCTATGAGCAGTTCTTC. Translating gives CASSLGSGRASYEQFF.